One sample yielded the 30 T cell receptor beta chains listed below, sequenced in a study of cytomegalovirus exposure and HLA in healthy donors. PCR involved 60 Vbeta and 13 Jbeta primers. Measured with immunoSEQ multiplex PCR; TCRdb has only the in-frame clones, and not every one. The data contain about 120,000 clones, over 8% of them singletons. Specimen: PBMCs. The receptors were gathered from a man aged 25-40 years in good health and CMV-seronegative.

This clone has more than one count but fewer than ten. The chain has TRBV5-8 and TRBJ2-7; a possible D gene is TRBD1 (5 bases). Between the trimmed V and J ends, which lost 1 base and 3 bases, there was a span of 8 bases. Germline V gives CDR1 SGHTS, CDR2 YDEGEE. CDR3 length: 13 residues. CDR3 sequence reads: CASSLLQDYEQYF. DNA for the CDR3: TGTGCCAGCAGCTTGTTACAGGACTACGAGCAGTACTTC.

This clone was seen a handful of times. The chain uses TRBV2 and TRBJ1-6; 8 positions match TRBD1. The germline V gene encodes CDR1 SNHLY and CDR2 FYNNEI. Losses at the gene ends were 6 bases for V and 9 bases for J; bases not matched to a gene: 7. The CDR3 has 14 residues. The DNA for the CDR3 is TGTGCCAGCAGCCACAGGGGGGATAGTTCACCCCTCCACTTT. This gives the protein CASSHRGDSSPLHF.

This clone was counted a few times. This chain joins TRBV11-3 and TRBJ2-5; 8 bases are a match to TRBD1. This CDR3 region has 14 residues. V lost 3 bases, J lost 2 bases, and 2 bases stayed unmatched. CDR1 SGHNT and CDR2 YENEEA come from the germline V gene. In DNA, the CDR3 is TGTGCCAGCAGCTTCGGGACAGGACAAGAGACCCAGTACTTC. Amino acid sequence: CASSFGTGQETQYF. Looking up the rest from reference TRBV11-3 and TRBJ2-5 gives the full variable domain: EAGVVQSPRYKIIEKKQPVAFWCNPISGHNTLYWYLQNLGQGPELLIRYENEEAVDDSQLPKDRFSAERLKGVDSTLKIQPAELGDSAVYLCASSFGTGQETQYFGPGTRLLVL.

The table lists this clone with a few counts. The chain couples TRBV7-2 to TRBJ2-4, with D tentatively TRBD1 (6 bases). Germline V gene lookup returns CDR1 SGHTA and CDR2 FQGNSA. There are 14 residues in the CDR3. V was shortened by 0 bases and J by 9 bases, with 12 bases between the two germline ends. CDR3 sequence reads: CASSLAKGESIQYF. The CDR3 bases are TGTGCCAGCAGCTTAGCAAAGGGGGAGAGCATTCAGTACTTC.

The chain uses TRBV5-6 and TRBJ2-1; 8 bases are a match to TRBD2. The CDR3 sequence is 15 residues long. The germline gives CDR1 SGHDT, CDR2 YYEEEE. Trimming cost V 4 bases and J 5 bases; bases outside gene matches: 8. CDR3 protein: CASSGVLAGNNEQFF. The CDR3 DNA is TGTGCCAGCAGCGGGGTATTAGCGGGAAACAATGAGCAGTTCTTC.

About this clone: The sample contains more than one DNA sequence encoding this CDR3. The chain combines TRBV7-2 with TRBJ2-7, with D hard to call. Germline V lookup: CDR1 SGHTA, CDR2 FQGNSA. The ends were cut back, 3 bases at V and 0 bases at J, with 9 bases in the middle. This CDR3 is built from 14 residues. CDR3 residues: CASSFGRSSYEQYF. As DNA, the CDR3 is TGTGCCAGCAGCTTCGGTAGGAGCTCCTACGAGCAGTACTTC.

This chain uses TRBV27 with TRBJ2-7; no firm D call. The V end was cut by 6 bases, the J end by 3 bases, with 12 bases between. The germline V gene has CDR1 MNHEY and CDR2 SMNVEV (reference sequence). There are 13 residues in the CDR3. The CDR3 region has the DNA TGTGCCAGCAGCCGGTACGGAGACTACGAGCAGTACTTC. Protein sequence: CASSRYGDYEQYF.

The rearrangement uses TRBV28 and TRBJ1-5; 10 positions match TRBD1. Losses at the gene ends were 6 bases for V and 3 bases for J; bases not matched to a gene: 2. Germline CDR1 is MDHEN and CDR2 is SYDVKM. There are 14 residues in the CDR3. The CDR3 loop reads CASRTGGFNQPQHF. The CDR3 DNA is TGTGCCAGCAGGACAGGGGGCTTCAATCAGCCCCAGCATTTT.

The chain recombines TRBV11-2 with TRBJ1-2, with D unresolved. The V and J ends lost 3 bases and 1 base respectively, with 6 bases between them. The CDR3 extends over 13 amino acids. Germline CDR1 SGHAT, CDR2 FQNNGV. The CDR3 DNA sequence: TGTGCCAGCAGCTTTACAGATAACTATGGCTACACCTTC. Its translation is CASSFTDNYGYTF.

V gene TRBV5-5 combines with J gene TRBJ2-7, with a tentative D call TRBD1 (7 bases). CDR3 length equals 14 residues. Between the trimmed V and J ends, which lost 2 bases and 2 bases, there was a span of 11 bases. CDR1 is SGHKS, CDR2 YYEKEE, per germline (reference sequence). The chain's CDR3 is CASSLQGRTYEQYF. In DNA, the CDR3 is TGTGCCAGCAGCTTACAGGGGAGGACCTACGAGCAGTACTTC.

This clone appeared a few times. The chain couples TRBV5-5 to TRBJ2-7, with unresolved D. Germline-derived CDR1 and CDR2 are SGHKS and YYEKEE (reference sequence). The ends were cut back, 4 bases at V and 2 bases at J, with 13 bases in the middle. This CDR3 is built from 14 residues. This chain's CDR3 is CASSPEQVTYEQYF. The CDR3 DNA reads TGTGCCAGCAGCCCAGAGCAGGTTACCTACGAGCAGTACTTC.

Remarks on this clone: At one of its ends the junction is not consistent with the germline gene, which may arise from a read error. The chain joins TRBV7-7 to TRBJ2-1; 9 bases agree with TRBD2. The CDR3 consists of 15 residues. Germline V gene lookup returns CDR1 SSHAT and CDR2 FNYEAQ (reference sequence). DNA for the CDR3: TGTGCTAGCAGCTTAGGCGGGGGGGTTAACAATGAGCAGTTCTTC. Protein product: CASSLGGGVNNEQFF.

J is TRBJ2-7 and V is TRBV19, with TRBD1 matching over 8 bases. Germline values: CDR1 LNHDA, CDR2 SQIVND (reference sequence). CDR3 size: 14 residues. The J segment lost 1 base and the V segment lost 4 bases, leaving 3 bases of the junction unmatched. CDR3 DNA: TGTGCCAGTAGTACAGGGGGCGCGTCCTACGAGCAGTACTTC. Amino acid sequence: CASSTGGASYEQYF.

The chain uses TRBV5-4 and TRBJ1-2; 10 bases match TRBD1. The CDR3 runs to 13 residues. The junction had 4 bases not matched to a gene; V was cut back by 6 bases and J by 5 bases. Germline CDR1 reads SGHNT; CDR2 reads YYREEE (reference sequence). The CDR3 loop reads CASNPDRGYGYTF. The CDR3 DNA reads as TGTGCCAGCAACCCGGACAGGGGGTATGGCTACACCTTC.

The rearrangement joins TRBV18 to TRBJ2-5, with D maybe TRBD1 (5 bases). The CDR3 loop spans 14 amino acids. CDR1 and CDR2 (germline): KGHSH, LQKENI. Trimming pared 3 bases from V and 3 bases from J, leaving 11 bases between. Written as DNA, the CDR3 is TGTGCCAGCTCACCTCGAGTCAGGGAAGAGACCCAGTACTTC. Its translation: CASSPRVREETQYF. The whole variable domain, filled in from reference TRBV18 and TRBJ2-5, reads NAGVMQNPRHLVRRRGQEARLRCSPMKGHSHVYWYRQLPEEGLKFMVYLQKENIIDESGMPKERFSAEFPKEGPSILRIQQVVRGDSAAYFCASSPRVREETQYFGPGTRLLVL.

This clone was picked up a small number of times. The CDR3 here is CASTQGINQPQHF. CDR3 DNA: TGTGCCAGCACCCAGGGCATAAATCAGCCCCAGCATTTT. The rearrangement uses TRBV28 and TRBJ1-5; D possibly corresponds to TRBD1 (5 bases). Germline V gene sequence: CDR1 MDHEN, CDR2 SYDVKM. CDR3 length: 13 amino acids. V was shortened by 7 bases and J by 4 bases, with 11 bases between the two germline ends.

This chain joins TRBV11-2 and TRBJ1-1; no firm D call. The germline CDR1 and CDR2 sequences are SGHAT and FQNNGV. CDR3 size: 12 residues. Deletions cut 7 bases from V and 9 bases from J, with 15 bases between. The CDR3 bases are TGTGCCAGCACCCCGTCGAGGACTAAAGCTTTCTTT. Its protein product is CASTPSRTKAFF.

This clone was seen only a few times. The chain joins TRBV20-1 to TRBJ2-1; no clear D. Trimming cost V 6 bases and J 5 bases, with 5 bases left between them. Germline loops: CDR1 DFQATT, CDR2 SNEGSKA (reference sequence). There are 10 residues in the CDR3. The CDR3 loop reads CSALHNEQFF. The CDR3 DNA sequence: TGCAGTGCCCTTCACAATGAGCAGTTCTTC.

The sample holds a few counts of this clone. This rearrangement joins TRBV27 to TRBJ2-1, with D possibly being TRBD1 (5 bases). The CDR3 extends over 17 amino acids. Germline V lookup: CDR1 MNHEY, CDR2 SMNVEV (reference sequence). With 4 bases removed from V and 5 bases from J, the gap between germline ends came to 21 bases. The CDR3 region has the DNA TGTGCCAGCAGTTCCCCTGACAGCCCAGTAGGAGACAATGAGCAGTTCTTC. Encoded protein: CASSSPDSPVGDNEQFF.

The V and J genes are TRBV9 and TRBJ2-5; 8 bases match TRBD2. The DNA end lines up better with TRBJ2-7; the J call may be wrong. The CDR3 is made up of 15 amino acids. The germline V gene encodes CDR1 SGDLS and CDR2 YYNGEE. CDR3 amino acids: CASSVNGGASDEQYF. The CDR3, as DNA: TGTGCCAGCAGCGTAAACGGGGGGGCTTCGGACGAGCAGTACTTC.

This clone has only a few counts. V usage is TRBV19 and J usage is TRBJ1-1; maybe TRBD1 (5 bases). V was shortened by 1 base and J by 4 bases, with 13 bases between the two germline ends. This CDR3 has 15 amino acids. Germline CDR1 reads LNHDA; CDR2 reads SQIVND (reference sequence). Here the CDR3 reads CASSIGGALGTEAFF. The CDR3 bases are TGTGCCAGTAGTATAGGTGGGGCTCTGGGCACTGAAGCTTTCTTT. The full variable domain, in which reference TRBV19 and TRBJ1-1 provide the parts outside the CDR3, is DGGITQSPKYLFRKEGQNVTLSCEQNLNHDAMYWYRQDPGQGLRLIYYSQIVNDFQKGDIAEGYSVSREKKESFPLTVTSAQKNPTAFYLCASSIGGALGTEAFFGQGTRLTVV.

The chain joins TRBV5-1 to TRBJ2-7; 7 bases map to TRBD1. After removal of 5 bases from V and 6 bases from J, the junction contained 14 bases not matched to a gene. This CDR3 is built from 15 residues. Looked up from germline, CDR1 is SGHRS and CDR2 is YFSETQ. CDR3 sequence: CASRNAAGGPGEQYF. The CDR3 DNA follows: TGCGCCAGCAGAAACGCGGCAGGGGGACCTGGCGAGCAGTACTTC.

This clone was found a few times. At one end the junction does not follow the germline gene, possibly because of a read error. The chain is built from TRBV4-1 and TRBJ1-6, with TRBD1 matching 8 bases. Germline CDR1 reads MGHRA; CDR2 reads YSYEKL. The CDR3 is 18 amino acids. For the CDR3, the DNA is TGCGCCAACAGCCAAAGAGACAGGGGACTCTCCTATAATTCACCCCTCCACTTT. Translation: CANSQRDRGLSYNSPLHF.

Only a few counts were recorded for this clone. V usage is TRBV19 and J usage is TRBJ1-4, with D unclear. Trimming took 7 bases from V and 0 from J, leaving 6 bases between them. CDR1 is LNHDA and CDR2 is SQIVND in the germline V gene (reference sequence). The CDR3 runs 13 residues. The CDR3 protein is CASNRATNEKLFF. The CDR3 bases are TGTGCCAGTAATAGAGCAACTAATGAAAAACTGTTTTTT.

This clone was found a few times. The chain is built from TRBV19 and TRBJ2-1, with TRBD2 matching 10 bases. The CDR3 is 20 amino acids. CDR1 LNHDA and CDR2 SQIVND come from the germline V gene (reference sequence). V dropped 6 bases and J dropped 1; count of bases not matched to a gene: 18. The CDR3 DNA reads as TGTGCCAGTAGGTCCCCCGGGGGGGCTAGCGGGAGTGGTTCCTACAATGAGCAGTTCTTC. It yields the protein CASRSPGGASGSGSYNEQFF.

The genes are TRBV4-1 and TRBJ2-7, with 11 bases that match TRBD2. CDR1 is MGHRA and CDR2 is YSYEKL in the germline V gene. CDR3 size: 17 residues. J was trimmed by 4 bases and V by 1 base; bases with no gene match: 9. CDR3: CASSQVLTSGTDYEQYF. The CDR3 region has the DNA TGCGCCAGCAGCCAAGTCCTGACTAGCGGGACCGATTACGAGCAGTACTTC.

V and J are TRBV5-1 and TRBJ2-5; TRBD2 matches at 14 bases. Germline V lookup: CDR1 SGHRS, CDR2 YFSETQ. This CDR3 comprises 16 residues. J gave up 2 bases and V 4 bases, and 4 bases lay outside the gene matches. The CDR3 reads CASSTGTSGGQETQYF. The CDR3 nucleotides are TGCGCCAGCAGCACAGGGACTAGCGGGGGACAAGAGACCCAGTACTTC.

This clone appeared a few times. V is TRBV28 and J is TRBJ2-3; 7 positions match TRBD2. V was pared by 8 bases and J by 5 bases, with 16 bases of the junction left unmatched. Germline loops: CDR1 MDHEN, CDR2 SYDVKM. There are 16 residues in the CDR3. For the CDR3, the DNA is TGTGCCAGCCCCCCGGGCGGGAGTCACCCGAAAGATACGCAGTATTTT. Encoded protein: CASPPGGSHPKDTQYF.

On this clone itself: One junction end disagrees with the germline gene, perhaps due to a read error. The same CDR3 also results from other DNA sequences found in this sample. This rearrangement joins TRBV7-9 to TRBJ1-1, with 7 bases matching TRBD1. Germline CDR1 and CDR2: SEHNR and FQNEAQ (reference sequence). The CDR3 consists of 15 residues. The CDR3 bases are TGTGCCAGCACCCCACTTGACAGGGAAAACACTGAGGCTTTCTTT. This translates into CASTPLDRENTEAFF.

This clone was found a few times. V gene TRBV27 combines with J gene TRBJ1-2; TRBD1 matches at 7 bases. Germline V lookup: CDR1 MNHEY, CDR2 SMNVEV (reference sequence). V shed 2 bases and J 6 bases; nucleotides not matched to a gene: 3. CDR3 length: 13 amino acids. The CDR3 reads CASSLKGADGYTF. The CDR3 DNA reads TGTGCCAGCAGTTTAAAGGGGGCGGATGGCTACACCTTC.